This TCR beta chain was recovered during a study of T cell responses to AZD1222 COVID-19 vaccine. Details on this clone: What it binds is not known.

Produced via immunoSEQ multiplex PCR; TCRdb's table is partial and in-frame only. The table has over 95,000 clones, roughly 90% seen once. Points from the study as a whole: Increased Spike-specific TCR breadth and depth were observed after two AZD1222 doses. Donors, mostly white British, included more females; clonal diversity was possibly underestimated.

The CDR3 is 13 amino acids. Germline values: CDR1 SGHVS, CDR2 FQNEAQ. Trimming pared 1 base from V and 5 bases from J, leaving 8 bases between. The rearrangement joins TRBV7-8 to TRBJ1-2; D remains unclear. This sequence was found in an adult in good health. The material sequenced was peripheral blood, taken on day 0 of AZD1222 vaccination. CDR3 sequence: CASSLGRSYGYTF. The CDR3, as DNA: TGTGCCAGCAGCTTAGGAAGGAGTTATGGCTACACCTTC.